The T cell receptor beta chain described here comes from a study of blood T cell repertoires in COVID-19. Study-level background: The United States, Italy and Spain were the sources of the acute and convalescent COVID-19 samples. In each case, the material was cDNA or gDNA derived from T cells, B-cell-depleted T cells, or PBMCs.

In the original analysis: Cell counts per sample came from amplifying reference gene primers. This table comes from immunoSEQ multiplex PCR, and its TCRdb copy is limited to in-frame clones, with some not included. D and trimming were read from the DNA, whereas the V and J calls and clone size are those reported in that table. Among hundreds of thousands of clones, roughly 86% were seen once, and the ten largest hold 1.8%. The CDR3 consists of 14 residues. Germline V gene sequence: CDR1 SGHRS, CDR2 YFSETQ. V gave up 3 bases and J gave up 6 bases, with 16 bases separating them. Enrolled during active infection, Seattle patients were then followed longitudinally.

Sample: peripheral blood. The receptor comes from a woman aged 25 to 39 with COVID-19, enrolled during active disease. The chain couples TRBV5-1 to TRBJ2-7; D is unclear. The CDR3 sequence is CASSSGKPGSEQYF. The CDR3 DNA reads TGCGCCAGCAGCTCCGGTAAGCCCGGTTCCGAGCAGTACTTC.